The TCR beta chain described here comes from a study of blood T cell repertoires in COVID-19. In the authors' workflow: Reference gene primer amplification in the assay estimated nucleated cell counts. The method was immunoSEQ multiplex PCR; TCRdb's version includes in-frame clones alone and lacks a portion of them. That table furnishes V, J and clone size, whereas the DNA furnished D and trimming. The table includes more than 250,000 clones, about nine tenths detected once. This receptor was taken from a man aged 50 to 60 with active or convalescent COVID-19. Sequencing input: peripheral blood.

CDR3 loop: CASSQIRGLFDGYTF. As DNA, the CDR3 is TGTGCCAGCAGCCAGATCAGGGGGCTTTTTGATGGCTACACCTTC. This chain uses TRBV14 with TRBJ1-2, with TRBD1 matching over 8 bases. The CDR3 contains 15 residues. Germline CDR1 and CDR2: SGHDN and FVKESK. V trimming: 3 bases; J trimming: 6 bases; junction bases outside the gene matches: 9.